One T cell receptor beta chain is described in this entry. The target antigen is unknown. The data originate from a study of OX40 agonist ivuxolimab in advanced cancers. General study findings and limits: At 0.1 to 3.0 mg/kg and by week 6, clonal expansion occurred in CD4+ and CD8+ blood T cells. Expanded clones belonging to CD8+ T cells outnumbered, on average, those of CD4+.

The V end lost 9 bases, the J end lost 7 bases, and 19 bases lay between the germline ends. CDR1 and CDR2 from the germline V gene are MNHNS and SASEGT. There are 13 residues in the CDR3. TCRdb's table, derived via immunoSEQ multiplex PCR, lists solely in-frame clones and lacks some. The data hold just over 35,000 clones, with roughly 80% observed a single time. The sequences come from CD4+ or CD8+ T cells sorted from blood, collected in a trial of the OX40 agonist ivuxolimab. The chain joins TRBV6-1 to TRBJ2-7; tentatively, D is TRBD2 (6 bases). This receptor was identified in an adult with an advanced solid tumor such as melanoma, head and neck, liver or kidney cancer. The CDR3: CASTGLRLWEQYF. DNA for the CDR3: TGTGCCAGTACGGGACTCCGCCTCTGGGAGCAGTACTTC.